This is a list of T cell receptor beta chains from one sample in a study of CD8 T cells in Susac syndrome. TCRdb re-called the immunoSEQ multiplex PCR reads with MiXCR, one entry per CDR3 protein. The repertoire holds 250,000 to 300,000 distinct CDR3 sequences, with 85% as singletons. The sample was CD8+ T cells from PBMCs. The receptors come from a human donor with multiple sclerosis. Each CDR3 is given with its conserved first and last residue. The D gene is left open where the match is weak. A clone size is listed for some rows: how often the clone was seen (once, few, many), or a class if it is expanded.

D	size	J	V	CDR3	DNA
.	.	TRBJ2-1	TRBV11-2	CASSLVGNVYEQFF	TGTGCCAGCAGCTTAGTCGGAAACGTCTATGAGCAGTTCTTC
.	.	TRBJ2-1	TRBV7-9	CASSSLDRNVAHNEQFF	TGTGCCAGCAGCTCATTGGACCGCAACGTGGCCCACAATGAGCAGTTCTTC
TRBD2	.	TRBJ2-7	TRBV2	CASNEGPGLAVAGGQYF	TGTGCCAGCAACGAGGGACCGGGACTAGCGGTTGCCGGGGGGCAGTACTTC
TRBD2	.	TRBJ2-2	TRBV7-3	CASTDGASGRRELFF	TGTGCCAGCACCGACGGGGCTAGCGGGAGGAGGGAGCTGTTTTTT
.	few	TRBJ2-1	TRBV9	CASSVGGSGYNEQFF	TGTGCCAGCAGCGTTGGGGGTAGCGGCTACAATGAGCAGTTCTTC
.	.	TRBJ2-6	TRBV30	CAWSVFKSGANVLTF	TGTGCCTGGAGTGTATTCAAGTCTGGGGCCAACGTCCTGACTTTC
TRBD1	.	TRBJ1-5	TRBV7-9	CASSTTRTGGNQPQHF	TGTGCCAGCAGCACCACCAGGACAGGGGGAAATCAGCCCCAGCATTTT
TRBD1	.	TRBJ2-7	TRBV27	CASSLSVGQVLYEQYF	TGTGCCAGCAGTTTATCGGTTGGACAGGTGTTGTACGAGCAGTACTTC
.	.	TRBJ2-1	TRBV14	CASSHRTVTHQNEQFF	TGTGCCAGCAGCCACAGGACAGTGACCCACCAGAATGAGCAGTTCTTC
TRBD2	.	TRBJ2-1	TRBV29-1	CSVRAGGRRNEQFF	TGCAGCGTCAGAGCGGGAGGGCGGAGGAATGAGCAGTTCTTC
.	.	TRBJ2-3	TRBV12-3/TRBV12-4	CASRAAPPTDTQYF	TGTGCCAGCCGGGCGGCTCCCCCCACGGATACGCAGTATTTT
.	.	TRBJ2-7	TRBV27	CASSLSIAYEQYF	TGTGCCAGCAGTTTATCCATAGCTTACGAGCAGTACTTC
TRBD1	.	TRBJ2-7	TRBV27	CASSLRTGSNEQYF	TGTGCCAGCAGCCTGCGGACAGGGTCCAACGAGCAGTACTTC
.	.	TRBJ1-2	TRBV29-1	CSVYDSYGYTF	TGCAGCGTTTATGACTCCTATGGCTACACCTTC
TRBD2	once	TRBJ2-1	TRBV7-3	CASSPTTSGYNEQFF	TGTGCCAGCAGTCCGACGACTAGCGGATACAATGAGCAGTTCTTC
.	.	TRBJ2-1	TRBV3-1	CASRKHHNEQFF	TGTGCCAGCAGGAAGCATCACAATGAGCAGTTCTTC
TRBD1	once	TRBJ1-6	TRBV5-5	CASSLDARGNSPLHF	TGTGCCAGCAGCTTGGACGCCAGGGGGAATTCACCCCTCCACTTT
TRBD1	.	TRBJ2-2	TRBV7-6	CASSARQGLNAGELFF	TGTGCCAGCAGCGCCAGACAGGGGCTCAATGCCGGGGAGCTGTTTTTT
.	.	TRBJ2-3	TRBV3-1	CASSQSVQVETDTQYF	TGTGCCAGCAGCCAATCGGTGCAGGTGGAGACAGATACGCAGTATTTT
.	.	TRBJ2-5	TRBV6-6	CASSSQKSRETQYF	TGTGCCAGCAGTTCACAGAAAAGTCGGGAGACCCAGTACTTC
TRBD2	.	TRBJ2-1	TRBV9	CASSPRLAGVFYNEQFF	TGTGCCAGCAGCCCCCGCCTTGCGGGAGTTTTCTACAATGAGCAGTTCTTC
.	.	TRBJ2-5	TRBV3-1	CASSSSPGLTETQYF	TGTGCCAGCAGCTCCTCCCCGGGCCTAACGGAGACCCAGTACTTC
.	.	TRBJ2-3	TRBV7-6	CASSFHTASSTDTQYF	TGTGCCAGCAGCTTTCACACCGCGAGCAGCACAGATACGCAGTATTTT